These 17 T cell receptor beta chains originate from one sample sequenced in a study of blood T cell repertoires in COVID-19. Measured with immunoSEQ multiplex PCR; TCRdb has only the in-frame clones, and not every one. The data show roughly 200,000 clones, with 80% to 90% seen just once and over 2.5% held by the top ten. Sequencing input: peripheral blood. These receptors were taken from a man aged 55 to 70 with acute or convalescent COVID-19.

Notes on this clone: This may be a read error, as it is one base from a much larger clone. CDR3 nucleotides: TGTGCCAGCAGCCCTAGCGGGAGCACAGATACGCAGTATTTT. This encodes CASSPSGSTDTQYF. This chain uses TRBV9 with TRBJ2-3, with 8 bases aligning to TRBD2. Germline CDR1 and CDR2: SGDLS and YYNGEE. CDR3 size: 14 residues. The V gene end was trimmed by 4 bases and the J gene end by 0 bases; junction bases not matched to a gene: 1.

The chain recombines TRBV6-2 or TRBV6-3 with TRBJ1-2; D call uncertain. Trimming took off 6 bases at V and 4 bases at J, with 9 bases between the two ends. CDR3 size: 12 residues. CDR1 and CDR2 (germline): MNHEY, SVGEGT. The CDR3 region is CASSPVSYGYTF. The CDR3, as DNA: TGTGCCAGCAGCCCCGTGTCCTATGGCTACACCTTC.

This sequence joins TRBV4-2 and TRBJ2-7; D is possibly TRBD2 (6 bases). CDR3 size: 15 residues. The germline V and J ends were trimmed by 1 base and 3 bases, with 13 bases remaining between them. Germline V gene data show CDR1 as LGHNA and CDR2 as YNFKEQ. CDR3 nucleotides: TGTGCCAGCAGCCAAGGTAGACTAGGGGACTACGAGCAGTACTTC. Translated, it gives CASSQGRLGDYEQYF.

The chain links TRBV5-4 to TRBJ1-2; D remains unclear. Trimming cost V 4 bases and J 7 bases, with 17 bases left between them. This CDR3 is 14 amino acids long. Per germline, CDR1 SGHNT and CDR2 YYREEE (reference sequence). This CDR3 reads CASSVRLRVAGYTF. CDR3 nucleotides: TGTGCCAGCAGCGTCAGGCTGCGGGTTGCTGGCTACACCTTC.

The CDR3 reads CAISVGTGTYEQYF. The CDR3 DNA reads TGTGCCATCAGTGTCGGGACAGGAACCTACGAGCAGTACTTC. The gene calls are TRBV10-3 and TRBJ2-7; TRBD1 matches 8 bases. Germline-derived CDR1 and CDR2 are ENHRY and SYGVKD. V was pared by 4 bases and J by 2 bases, with 4 bases of the junction left unmatched. The CDR3 has 14 amino acids.

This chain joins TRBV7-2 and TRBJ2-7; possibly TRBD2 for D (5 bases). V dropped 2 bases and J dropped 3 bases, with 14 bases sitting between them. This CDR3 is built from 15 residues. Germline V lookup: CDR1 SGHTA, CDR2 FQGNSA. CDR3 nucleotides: TGTGCCAGCAGCTTATTCCCGGGAATAGGCTACGAGCAGTACTTC. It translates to CASSLFPGIGYEQYF.

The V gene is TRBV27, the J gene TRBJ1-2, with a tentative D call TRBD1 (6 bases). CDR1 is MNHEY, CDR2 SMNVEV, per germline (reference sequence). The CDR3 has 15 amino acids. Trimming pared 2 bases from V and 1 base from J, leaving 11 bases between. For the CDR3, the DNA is TGTGCCAGCAGTTTACGGGCAGGGGTTAACTATGGCTACACCTTC. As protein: CASSLRAGVNYGYTF.

CDR3 DNA sequence: TGTGCCAGCAGTCAACAGGGGGCTATGGGCAATGAGCAGTTCTTC. Translation gives CASSQQGAMGNEQFF. The chain links TRBV6-5 to TRBJ2-1; 9 bases are shared with TRBD1. The CDR3 contains 15 residues. Losses at the gene ends were 5 bases for V and 6 bases for J; bases not matched to a gene: 8. The germline V gene encodes CDR1 MNHEY and CDR2 SVGAGI.

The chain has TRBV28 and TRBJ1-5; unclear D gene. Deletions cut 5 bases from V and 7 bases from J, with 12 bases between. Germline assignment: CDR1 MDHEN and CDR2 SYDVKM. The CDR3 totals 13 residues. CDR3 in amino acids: CASSGRRDQPQHF. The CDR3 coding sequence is TGTGCCAGCAGTGGAAGGAGAGACCAGCCCCAGCATTTT.

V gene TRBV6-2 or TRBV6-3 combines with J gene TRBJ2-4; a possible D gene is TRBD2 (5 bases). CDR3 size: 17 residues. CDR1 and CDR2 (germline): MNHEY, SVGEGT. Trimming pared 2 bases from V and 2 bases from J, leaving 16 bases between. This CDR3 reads CASSYIIFSDTKNIQYF. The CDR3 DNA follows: TGTGCCAGCAGTTACATAATTTTTAGCGATACCAAAAACATTCAGTACTTC.

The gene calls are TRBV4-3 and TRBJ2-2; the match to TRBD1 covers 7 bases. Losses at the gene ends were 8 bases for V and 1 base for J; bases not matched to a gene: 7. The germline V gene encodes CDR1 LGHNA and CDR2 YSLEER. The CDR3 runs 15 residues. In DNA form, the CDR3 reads TGCGCCAGCGGCCGGGACAGCTTGAACACCGGGGAGCTGTTTTTT. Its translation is CASGRDSLNTGELFF.

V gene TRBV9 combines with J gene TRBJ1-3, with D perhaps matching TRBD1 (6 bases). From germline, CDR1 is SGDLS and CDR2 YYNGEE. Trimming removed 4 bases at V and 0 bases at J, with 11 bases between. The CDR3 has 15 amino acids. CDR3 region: CASSPGEASGNTIYF. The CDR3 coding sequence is TGTGCCAGCAGCCCAGGGGAAGCCTCTGGAAACACCATATATTTT.

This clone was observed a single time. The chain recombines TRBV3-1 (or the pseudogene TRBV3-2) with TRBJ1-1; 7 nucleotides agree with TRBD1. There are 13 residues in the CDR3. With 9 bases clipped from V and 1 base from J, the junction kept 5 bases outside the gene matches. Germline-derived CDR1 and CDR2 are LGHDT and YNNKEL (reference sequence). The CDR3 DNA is TGTGCCAGTCACAGGGGTGGGAACACTGAAGCTTTCTTT. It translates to CASHRGGNTEAFF.

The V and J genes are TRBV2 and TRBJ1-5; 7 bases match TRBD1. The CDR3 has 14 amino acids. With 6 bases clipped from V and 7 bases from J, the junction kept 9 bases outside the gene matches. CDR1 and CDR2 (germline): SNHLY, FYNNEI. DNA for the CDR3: TGTGCCAGCAGCATGACAGGGCCCGGCCAGCCCCAGCATTTT. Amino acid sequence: CASSMTGPGQPQHF.

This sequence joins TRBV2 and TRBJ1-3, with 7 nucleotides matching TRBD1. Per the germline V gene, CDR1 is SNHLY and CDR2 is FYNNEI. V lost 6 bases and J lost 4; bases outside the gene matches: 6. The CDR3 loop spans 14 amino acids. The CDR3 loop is CASRDREPGNTIYF. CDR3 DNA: TGTGCCAGCAGAGACAGGGAGCCCGGAAACACCATATATTTT.

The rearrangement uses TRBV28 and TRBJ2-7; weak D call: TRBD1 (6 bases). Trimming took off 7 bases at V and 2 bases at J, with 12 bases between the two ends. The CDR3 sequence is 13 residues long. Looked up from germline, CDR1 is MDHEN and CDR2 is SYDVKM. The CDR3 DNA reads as TGTGCCAGCACCCTAACAGGGACCTACGAGCAGTACTTC. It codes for CASTLTGTYEQYF.

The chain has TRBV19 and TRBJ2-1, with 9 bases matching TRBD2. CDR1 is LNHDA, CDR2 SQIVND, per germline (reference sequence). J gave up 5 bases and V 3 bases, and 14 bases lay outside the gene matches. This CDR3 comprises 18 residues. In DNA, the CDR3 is TGTGCCAGTAGTATCCTCCCGGGGGTAGCGGGAGTGAACAATGAGCAGTTCTTC. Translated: CASSILPGVAGVNNEQFF.